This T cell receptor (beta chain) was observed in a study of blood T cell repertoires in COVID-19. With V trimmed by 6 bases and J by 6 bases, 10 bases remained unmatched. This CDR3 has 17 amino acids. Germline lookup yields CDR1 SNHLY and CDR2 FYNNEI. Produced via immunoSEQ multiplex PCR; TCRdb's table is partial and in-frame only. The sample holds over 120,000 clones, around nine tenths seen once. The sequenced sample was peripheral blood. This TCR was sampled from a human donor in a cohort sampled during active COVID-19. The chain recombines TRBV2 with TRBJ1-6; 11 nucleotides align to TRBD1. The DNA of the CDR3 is TGTGCCAGCAGCTGGGGAGCCGGGACAGGGGGTAATTCACCCCTCCACTTT. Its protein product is CASSWGAGTGGNSPLHF.